This is a list of T cell receptor beta chains from one sample in a study of cytomegalovirus exposure and HLA in healthy donors. Profiled with immunoSEQ multiplex PCR; TCRdb holds only in-frame clones, not every one. The table records about 200,000 clones, approximately 83% of them present only once. The specimen was PBMCs. The receptors derive from a boy between 2 and 10 years old in good health and CMV-seronegative. Both conserved end residues are part of each CDR3. D genes are given only for firm matches.

CDR3 DNA: TGTGCCAGCAGCGTAGGTGCAGGGTTAAACTATGGCTACACCTTC
CDR3 protein: CASSVGAGLNYGYTF
J gene: TRBJ1-2
D gene: .
V gene: TRBV9

CDR3 DNA: TGTGCCAGCAGCCCGACAGGGGGAACGGGAAACACTGAAGCTTTCTTT
CDR3 protein: CASSPTGGTGNTEAFF
J gene: TRBJ1-1
D gene: TRBD1
V gene: TRBV11-2

CDR3 DNA: TGTGCCAGCAGTGAGTCCGGGGGAACATCCAATGAGCAGTTCTTC
CDR3 protein: CASSESGGTSNEQFF
J gene: TRBJ2-1
D gene: .
V gene: TRBV6-1

CDR3 DNA: TGTGCCAGCAGCGCGATCGATAGCACAGATACGCAGTATTTT
CDR3 protein: CASSAIDSTDTQYF
J gene: TRBJ2-3
D gene: .
V gene: TRBV11-2

CDR3 DNA: TGTGCCAGCAGCTTAGGAGCGAGCGGAGGCTACGAGCAGTACTTC
CDR3 protein: CASSLGASGGYEQYF
J gene: TRBJ2-7
D gene: .
V gene: TRBV11-2

CDR3 DNA: TGTGCCAGCAGTGACTCGGCTAGCGGGATTGATACGCAGTATTTT
CDR3 protein: CASSDSASGIDTQYF
J gene: TRBJ2-3
D gene: TRBD2
V gene: TRBV2

CDR3 DNA: TGTGCCAGCAGCCCCCGTGAAAGCTCGATGAACACTGAAGCTTTCTTT
CDR3 protein: CASSPRESSMNTEAFF
J gene: TRBJ1-1
D gene: .
V gene: TRBV11-2

CDR3 DNA: TGCGCCAGCAGTGATGGGGGGGCCGGGGAGCTGTTTTTT
CDR3 protein: CASSDGGAGELFF
J gene: TRBJ2-2
D gene: TRBD2
V gene: TRBV10-1

CDR3 DNA: TGTGCTAGTGGGCCTAGTGGGACAATACAAAGCAATCAGCCCCAGCATTTT
CDR3 protein: CASGPSGTIQSNQPQHF
J gene: TRBJ1-5
D gene: .
V gene: TRBV12-5

CDR3 DNA: TGTGCCAGCTCACCGGACACCCGCACAGATACGCAGTATTTT
CDR3 protein: CASSPDTRTDTQYF
J gene: TRBJ2-3
D gene: .
V gene: TRBV18

CDR3 DNA: TGTGCCAGCAGCTTAGCCTCGGGTGGGTACGAGCAGTACTTC
CDR3 protein: CASSLASGGYEQYF
J gene: TRBJ2-7
D gene: .
V gene: TRBV11-1

CDR3 DNA: TGTGCCAGCAGCCGGGACAGGGGGCAGAATGAAAAACTGTTTTTT
CDR3 protein: CASSRDRGQNEKLFF
J gene: TRBJ1-4
D gene: TRBD1
V gene: TRBV7-9

CDR3 DNA: TGTGCCAGCAGCTATTTCAGCGGGAGCGTCTACGAGCAGTACTTC
CDR3 protein: CASSYFSGSVYEQYF
J gene: TRBJ2-7
D gene: TRBD2
V gene: TRBV14

CDR3 DNA: TGCGCCAGCAGCACACCCGGGGGGCCGAGGGAGACCCAGTACTTC
CDR3 protein: CASSTPGGPRETQYF
J gene: TRBJ2-5
D gene: .
V gene: TRBV10-2

CDR3 DNA: TGTGCCATCAGTGGGTCACAGGGAACGATAAGCACAGATACGCAGTATTTT
CDR3 protein: CAISGSQGTISTDTQYF
J gene: TRBJ2-3
D gene: .
V gene: TRBV10-3

CDR3 DNA: TGTGCCAGCAGTCCGCTCGAGCGGGGCTTGCGTGAGCAGTTCTTC
CDR3 protein: CASSPLERGLREQFF
J gene: TRBJ2-1
D gene: TRBD2
V gene: TRBV27

CDR3 DNA: TGTGCCAGCAGCCTTTTCCGGGACAGGGCCGAAAAACTGTTTTTT
CDR3 protein: CASSLFRDRAEKLFF
J gene: TRBJ1-4
D gene: TRBD1
V gene: TRBV14

CDR3 DNA: TGTGCCAGTAGTATAGGGGTAACGGCAGGATCCTACGAGCAGTACTTC
CDR3 protein: CASSIGVTAGSYEQYF
J gene: TRBJ2-7
D gene: .
V gene: TRBV19

CDR3 DNA: TGTGCCGGCAGTGAAGCGGCCAGGGGTAGCTACACCTTC
CDR3 protein: CAGSEAARGSYTF
J gene: TRBJ1-2
D gene: .
V gene: TRBV6-1

CDR3 DNA: TGTGCCAGCAGCCGCGGGGGGAGCGGCACTGAAGCTTTCTTT
CDR3 protein: CASSRGGSGTEAFF
J gene: TRBJ1-1
D gene: .
V gene: TRBV7-8

CDR3 DNA: TGTGCCTGGAGTTGGCAGACCAGGGATGGCTACACCTTC
CDR3 protein: CAWSWQTRDGYTF
J gene: TRBJ1-2
D gene: .
V gene: TRBV30

CDR3 DNA: TGTGCCAGCAGCCCAAGGGACAGGGGGAACACCGGGGAGCTGTTTTTT
CDR3 protein: CASSPRDRGNTGELFF
J gene: TRBJ2-2
D gene: TRBD1
V gene: TRBV7-9

CDR3 DNA: TGTGCCACCAGCAGAGATGAGCACCCTGGTGAAAAACTGTTTTTT
CDR3 protein: CATSRDEHPGEKLFF
J gene: TRBJ1-4
D gene: .
V gene: TRBV15

CDR3 DNA: TGTGCCACCAGCAGAGATCGGGCGGGACCTTACAATGAGCAGTTCTTC
CDR3 protein: CATSRDRAGPYNEQFF
J gene: TRBJ2-1
D gene: .
V gene: TRBV15